This entry lists 7 T cell receptor beta chains sequenced from one sample in a study of technical replicates of blood from several donors. Assay used: immunoSEQ multiplex PCR; TCRdb lists only in-frame clones, some missing. Of about 72,000 clones in the sample, roughly 89% are singletons; the top ten hold approximately 0.4%. Sequenced: T cells isolated from PBMCs. The receptors stem from a human donor in good health.

This clone was counted a single time. The chain is built from TRBV28 and TRBJ2-3, with D maybe TRBD2 (7 bases). This CDR3 spans 15 amino acids. The germline V gene encodes CDR1 MDHEN and CDR2 SYDVKM. V lost 7 bases, J lost 0 bases, and 14 bases lay in between. CDR3 loop: CASNPGGQSTDTQYF. CDR3 nucleotides: TGTGCCAGCAACCCGGGGGGCCAGAGCACAGATACGCAGTATTTT.

The chain is built from TRBV5-4 and TRBJ2-7, with D maybe TRBD2 (5 bases). The CDR3 is 14 amino acids. The germline V gene has CDR1 SGHNT and CDR2 YYREEE (reference sequence). Trimming removed 6 bases from V and 5 bases from J, with 18 bases in between. Here the CDR3 reads CASNMWRAPNEQYF. In nucleotides, the CDR3 is TGTGCCAGCAACATGTGGCGGGCCCCCAACGAGCAGTACTTC.

The V gene is TRBV6-1, the J gene TRBJ2-1; 8 bases match TRBD2. The germline V gene encodes CDR1 MNHNS and CDR2 SASEGT. The CDR3 runs 15 residues. Germline trimming cut 7 bases from V and 7 bases from J; bases unmatched to any gene: 12. The CDR3 DNA reads TGTGCCAGCACTAACGAGCGGGAGACATTTAATGAGCAGTTCTTC. This translates into CASTNERETFNEQFF.

V gene TRBV28 combines with J gene TRBJ1-2; a possible D gene is TRBD1 (5 bases). Trimming cost V 5 bases and J 8 bases, with 18 bases left between them. Germline lookup yields CDR1 MDHEN and CDR2 SYDVKM. The CDR3 has 14 amino acids. In nucleotides, the CDR3 is TGTGCCAGCAGTAACCACGGGGCGGGGAAAGGCTACACCTTC. It yields the protein CASSNHGAGKGYTF.

The chain employs TRBV7-2 and TRBJ2-2, with 10 bases lining up with TRBD1. Per germline, CDR1 SGHTA and CDR2 FQGNSA. After removal of 2 bases from V and 6 bases from J, the junction contained 15 bases not matched to a gene. The length of the CDR3 is 19 residues. CDR3 sequence: CASSLPQQTDRGFAGELFF. CDR3 in DNA: TGTGCCAGCAGCTTACCCCAGCAAACGGACAGGGGGTTCGCCGGGGAGCTGTTTTTT.

As DNA, the CDR3 is TGTGCCAGCAGCTTAACTTATGAGGGTCCCCAGGTACCAGGCGGGGAGCTGTTTTTT. Protein sequence: CASSLTYEGPQVPGGELFF. The chain employs TRBV11-3 and TRBJ2-2, with D tentatively TRBD2 (5 bases). Germline V gene data show CDR1 as SGHNT and CDR2 as YENEEA. The V and J ends lost 2 bases and 7 bases respectively, with 26 bases between them. CDR3 length equals 19 residues.

In this sample, this clone turned up once. Here the CDR3 DNA reads TGTGCCAGCAGTTTCGGTGGGACCCAGTACTTC. Its protein product is CASSFGGTQYF. This chain links TRBV28 with TRBJ2-5; D remains ambiguous. This CDR3 spans 11 amino acids. V dropped 3 bases and J dropped 7 bases, with 6 bases sitting between them. Per germline, CDR1 MDHEN and CDR2 SYDVKM. The full variable domain, with the rest looked up from reference TRBV28 and TRBJ2-5, is DVKVTQSSRYLVKRTGEKVFLECVQDMDHENMFWYRQDPGLGLRLIYFSYDVKMKEKGDIPEGYSVSREKKERFSLILESASTNQTSMYLCASSFGGTQYFGPGTRLLVL.